A selection of T cell receptor beta chains follows, all from one sample in a study of identical twins. TCRdb redid the calling of the 5' RACE reads with MiXCR, one entry per CDR3 protein. The sample includes 210,000 or so distinct CDR3 sequences, about 16% of them seen just once. The sample was also linked to a second study, of T cells expressing NK-cell markers.

The sequencing sample was made of CD8+ T cells sorted from blood. The receptors shown here come from a woman younger than 35 in good health. CDR3s include the opening cysteine and the closing phenylalanine or tryptophan. Each record gives: J gene, V gene, D gene, clone size, CDR3 DNA, CDR3 protein. The D gene is left open where the match is weak. The size field is filled for only some rows; it gives once, few, many or a size class.

TRBJ1-1,TRBV7-9,NA,NA,TGTGCCAGCAGCTCCGATCCCGGGGGGTACACTGAAGCTTTCTTT,CASSSDPGGYTEAFF
TRBJ1-4,TRBV9,NA,NA,TGTGCCAGCAGCGTAGGATTGGCGTCGCCACTGTTTTTT,CASSVGLASPLFF
TRBJ2-1,TRBV29-1,NA,NA,TGCAGCGTTCGGGGGGCAAGCTCCTACAATGAGCAGTTCTTC,CSVRGASSYNEQFF
TRBJ2-7,TRBV7-9,NA,NA,TGTGCCAGCAGAAACCGGGACAACTCCTACGAGCAGTACTTC,CASRNRDNSYEQYF
TRBJ2-7,TRBV10-1,NA,few,TGCGCCAGCACCCCGGACGAATCCTACGAGCAGTACTTC,CASTPDESYEQYF
TRBJ2-1,TRBV7-2,TRBD2,few,TGTGCCAGCAGACCGGGACTAGGCTCCCTCAATGAGCAGTTCTTC,CASRPGLGSLNEQFF
TRBJ2-1,TRBV20-1,NA,few,TGCAGTGCTAGATCTCCAGGGGCTAACTATGAGCAGTTCTTC,CSARSPGANYEQFF
TRBJ2-7,TRBV29-1,NA,NA,TGCAGCGGACAGCCCGCCGTAGGCGAGCAGTACTTC,CSGQPAVGEQYF
TRBJ2-7,TRBV5-6,TRBD1,few,TGTGCCAGCAGCTTGCGGACCCAGGGGGCCTACGAGCAGTACTTC,CASSLRTQGAYEQYF
TRBJ1-2,TRBV12-3/TRBV12-4,NA,NA,TGTGCCAGCAGTTTAGAGGCGAATGGCTACACCTTC,CASSLEANGYTF